A selection of T cell receptor beta chains follows, all from one sample in a study of blood T cell repertoires in COVID-19. TCRdb keeps only in-frame clones here, not all; method: immunoSEQ multiplex PCR. The repertoire holds 82,000 or so clones, around 89% seen once, with 1% to 1.5% in the top ten. Sequenced input: PBMCs or T cells enriched from blood (not recorded which). The receptors derive from a woman aged 45-59 years with acute COVID-19. CDR3s leave out the opening cysteine and the closing phenylalanine or tryptophan. Each record gives: clone size, J gene, V gene, CDR3 protein. Only part of the rows carry a size: once, few, many, or a class if the clone is expanded.

NA,TRBJ2-1,TRBV25-1,ASSPLAGSYNEQF
NA,TRBJ2-1,TRBV14,ASSLLGGAAPNEQF
once,TRBJ2-6,TRBV30,AWSLGTVSGANVLT
NA,TRBJ1-6,TRBV5-1,ASSVGQNNSPLH
NA,TRBJ2-3,TRBV30,AWSVLTGSDTQY
NA,TRBJ1-2,TRBV30,AWSVWTGLFGDGYT
NA,TRBJ2-7,TRBV3-1/TRBV3-2,ASSLGLAGSYEQY
NA,TRBJ1-1,TRBV27,ASIKNRGNTEAF
NA,TRBJ2-1,TRBV12-3/TRBV12-4,ASSETGGEQF
NA,TRBJ1-5,TRBV18,ASSPWTGQPQH
NA,TRBJ2-1,TRBV6-5,ASSYRQGVPDEQF
NA,TRBJ1-2,TRBV2,ASSIGTWYLDDGYT
NA,TRBJ1-1,TRBV2,ASSEALAGTTEAF
once,TRBJ1-3,TRBV15,ATSRELSQSSSGNTIY
NA,TRBJ1-5,TRBV4-1,ASSQEGPRTVSNQPQH
NA,TRBJ2-5,TRBV10-3,AISDPRDRGQETQY
NA,TRBJ2-7,TRBV11-2,ASSARDGVYEQY
NA,TRBJ1-4,TRBV2,ATKGQGFEKLF
NA,TRBJ2-3,TRBV2,ASSRSTDTQY
NA,TRBJ1-2,TRBV19,ASSIDRDLYGYT
NA,TRBJ1-4,TRBV5-4,ASSLGGEKLF
NA,TRBJ2-1,TRBV10-3,AITKGTGYRRSSSYNEQF
NA,TRBJ1-2,TRBV11-1,AIRRSDYGYT
NA,TRBJ2-7,TRBV30,AWSAGTTLEQY
NA,TRBJ1-3,TRBV2,ASSDRGPGAGNTIY
NA,TRBJ1-2,TRBV18,ASSPNEGGYT
NA,TRBJ2-7,TRBV30,AWDPGQDPNEQY
NA,TRBJ1-2,TRBV5-6,ASSSGQVRTQRYT
NA,TRBJ2-1,TRBV11-3,ASSFSTGLAVNEQF
NA,TRBJ1-4,TRBV15,ATSRDRATEGEKLF
NA,TRBJ1-4,TRBV29-1,SARRRVGSEKLF
few,TRBJ1-3,TRBV3-1/TRBV3-2,ASSQGIRGSGNTIY
NA,TRBJ1-5,TRBV6-5,ASSPQGQGNQPQH
NA,TRBJ1-1,TRBV5-1,ASSPGGGLGLAEAF
NA,TRBJ1-2,TRBV4-2,ASSLRDRGRDGYT
NA,TRBJ2-1,TRBV5-4,ASSSDRGGYNEQF
once,TRBJ2-7,TRBV10-2,ASSSQSLGDYEQY
NA,TRBJ2-2,TRBV19,ASSISGGRSNGELF
NA,TRBJ2-3,TRBV27,ASTSGRAGTDTQY
NA,TRBJ1-5,TRBV2,ASSWTGGNQPQH
NA,TRBJ1-6,TRBV21-1,ASIRRGSGNSPLH
NA,TRBJ1-3,TRBV7-9,ASGPLTGISGNTIY
NA,TRBJ2-3,TRBV23-1,ASSSGKGGPRTDTQY
NA,TRBJ1-1,TRBV30,AWTRGGNTEAF
NA,TRBJ1-1,TRBV19,ASSGTGMNTEAF
once,TRBJ2-1,TRBV3-1/TRBV3-2,ASSQDAGGSYNEQF
NA,TRBJ1-1,TRBV19,ASSQWDRVRAF
NA,TRBJ1-3,TRBV11-3,ASSPGTDLNTIY
NA,TRBJ1-1,TRBV10-1,ASSESLGGHTEAF
once,TRBJ2-7,TRBV7-7,ASSRDIAYEQY
NA,TRBJ2-7,TRBV18,ASSPPGGGGSSYEQY
NA,TRBJ2-1,TRBV27,ASSLAPYMASGGHTSYNEQF
NA,TRBJ1-1,TRBV9,ASSQGQGATEAF